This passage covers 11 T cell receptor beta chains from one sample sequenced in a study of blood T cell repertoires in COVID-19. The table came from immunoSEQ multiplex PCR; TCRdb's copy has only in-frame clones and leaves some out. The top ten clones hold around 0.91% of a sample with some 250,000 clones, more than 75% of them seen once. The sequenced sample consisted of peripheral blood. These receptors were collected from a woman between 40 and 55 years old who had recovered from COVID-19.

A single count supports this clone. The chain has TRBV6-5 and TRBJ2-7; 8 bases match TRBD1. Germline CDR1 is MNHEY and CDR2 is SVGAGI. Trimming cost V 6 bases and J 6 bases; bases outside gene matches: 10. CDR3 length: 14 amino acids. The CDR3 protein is CASSLRGRPLEQYF. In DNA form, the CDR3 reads TGTGCCAGCAGCCTCAGGGGGCGCCCCCTCGAGCAGTACTTC.

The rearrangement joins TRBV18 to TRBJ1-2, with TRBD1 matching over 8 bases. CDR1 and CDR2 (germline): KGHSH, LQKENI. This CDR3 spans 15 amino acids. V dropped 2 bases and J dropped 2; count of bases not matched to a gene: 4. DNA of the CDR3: TGTGCCAGCTCACCAGGGACAGGCCAAAACTATGGCTACACCTTC. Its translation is CASSPGTGQNYGYTF.

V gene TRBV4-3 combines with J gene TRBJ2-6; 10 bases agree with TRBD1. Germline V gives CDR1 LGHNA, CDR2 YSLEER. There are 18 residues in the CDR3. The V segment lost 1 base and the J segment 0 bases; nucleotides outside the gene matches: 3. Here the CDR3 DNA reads TGCGCCAGCAGCCAAGGGGACAGGGGCCTCTCTGGGGCCAACGTCCTGACTTTC. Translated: CASSQGDRGLSGANVLTF.

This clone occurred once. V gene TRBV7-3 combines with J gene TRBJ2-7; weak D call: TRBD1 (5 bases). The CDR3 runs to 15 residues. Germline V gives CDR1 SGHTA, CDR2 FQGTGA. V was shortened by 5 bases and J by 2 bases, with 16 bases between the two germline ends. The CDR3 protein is CASSPKPDIPYEQYF. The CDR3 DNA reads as TGTGCCAGCAGCCCCAAGCCGGACATTCCCTACGAGCAGTACTTC.

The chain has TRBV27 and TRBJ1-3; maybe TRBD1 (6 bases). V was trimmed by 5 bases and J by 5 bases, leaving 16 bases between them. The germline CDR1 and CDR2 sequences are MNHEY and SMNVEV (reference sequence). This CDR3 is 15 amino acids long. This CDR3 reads CASSPTLGGRNTIYF. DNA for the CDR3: TGTGCCAGCAGTCCAACCTTAGGGGGAAGAAACACCATATATTTT.

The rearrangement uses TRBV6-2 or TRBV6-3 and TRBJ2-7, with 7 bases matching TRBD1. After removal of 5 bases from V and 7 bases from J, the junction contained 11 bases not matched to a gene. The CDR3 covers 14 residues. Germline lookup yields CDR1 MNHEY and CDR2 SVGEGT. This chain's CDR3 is CASSRPGTRGEQYV. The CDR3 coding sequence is TGTGCCAGCAGTAGACCCGGGACCAGGGGGGAGCAGTACGTC.

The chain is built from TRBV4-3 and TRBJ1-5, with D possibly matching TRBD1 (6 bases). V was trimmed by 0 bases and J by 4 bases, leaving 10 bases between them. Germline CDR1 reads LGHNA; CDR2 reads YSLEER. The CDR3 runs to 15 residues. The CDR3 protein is CASSQEVQGNQPQHF. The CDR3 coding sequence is TGCGCCAGCAGCCAAGAGGTCCAGGGGAATCAGCCCCAGCATTTT.

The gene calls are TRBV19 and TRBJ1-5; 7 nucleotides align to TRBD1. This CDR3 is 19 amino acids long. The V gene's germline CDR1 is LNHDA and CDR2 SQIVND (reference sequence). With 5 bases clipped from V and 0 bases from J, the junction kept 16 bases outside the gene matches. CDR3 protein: CASSPGAGGQKYSNQPQHF. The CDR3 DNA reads TGTGCCAGTAGTCCGGGGGCAGGGGGACAAAAGTATAGCAATCAGCCCCAGCATTTT.

CDR3 DNA sequence: TGTGCCAGCAGCGAGGGGGACAGGGTAACCTACGAGCAGTACTTC. This sequence encodes CASSEGDRVTYEQYF. The chain uses TRBV9 and TRBJ2-7; 9 nucleotides align to TRBD1. Germline CDR1 SGDLS, CDR2 YYNGEE. This CDR3 region has 15 residues. V dropped 3 bases and J dropped 2; count of bases not matched to a gene: 6.

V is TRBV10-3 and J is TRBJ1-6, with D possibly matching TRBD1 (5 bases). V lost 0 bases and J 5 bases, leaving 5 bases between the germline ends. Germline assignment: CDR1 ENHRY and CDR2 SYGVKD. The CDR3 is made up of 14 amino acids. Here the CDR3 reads CAISESGHNSPLHF. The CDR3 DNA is TGTGCCATCAGTGAGTCGGGGCATAATTCACCCCTCCACTTT.

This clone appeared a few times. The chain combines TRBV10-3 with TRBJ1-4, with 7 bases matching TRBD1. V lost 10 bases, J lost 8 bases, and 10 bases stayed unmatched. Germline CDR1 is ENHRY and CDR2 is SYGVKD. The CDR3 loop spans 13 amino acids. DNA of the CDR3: TGTGCCACCTCACAGGGGTGGGGCGAAAAACTGTTTTTT. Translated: CATSQGWGEKLFF.